This T cell receptor (beta chain) was captured by sequencing in a study of T cell changes during pregnancy in multiple sclerosis. TCRdb's copy holds only in-frame clones and misses some; the assay was immunoSEQ multiplex PCR. Of over 45,000 clones listed, over 85% are singletons. The sequence was obtained from a female donor with multiple sclerosis, enrolled in a pregnancy study. The source was peripheral blood, collected in the first trimester of pregnancy.

CDR3 protein: CASSDGLAGGELFF. The CDR3 DNA sequence: TGTGCCAGCAGTGACGGACTAGCGGGGGGGGAGCTGTTTTTT. V usage is TRBV6-4 and J usage is TRBJ2-2, with TRBD2 identical over 12 bases. From germline, CDR1 is MRHNA and CDR2 SNTAGT. V dropped 2 bases and J dropped 8; count of bases not matched to a gene: 0. This CDR3 comprises 14 residues.